This T cell receptor (beta chain) appears in the sequencing data of a study of blood T cell repertoires in COVID-19. Study information: There were acute and convalescent COVID-19 samples, and they came from the United States, Italy and Spain. Sample material is recorded as cDNA or gDNA derived from T cells, B-cell-depleted T cells, or PBMCs.

In the original analysis: Estimation of nucleated cell counts relied on the amplification of reference gene primers. Some clones are missing from TCRdb's copy, which holds only in-frame ones; the method was immunoSEQ multiplex PCR. The V and J calls and clone size come from that table; D and trimming were worked out from the DNA. The table records roughly 130,000 clones, around 82% of them present only once. The V gene's germline CDR1 is MDHEN and CDR2 SYDVKM. Trimming cost V 6 bases and J 1 base; bases outside gene matches: 7. The length of the CDR3 is 16 residues. Cohort placement rested on clinical history that participants reported themselves.

This TCR came from a man aged 35 to 55 with acute COVID-19. This chain connects TRBV28 to TRBJ1-5; 9 nucleotides align to TRBD1. The sequencing sample was made of PBMCs or T cells enriched from blood (not recorded which). CDR3 bases: TGTGCCAGCAGGTTACAGGGGGCCGGGAGCAATCAGCCCCAGCATTTT. Protein product: CASRLQGAGSNQPQHF.